Following are 5 T cell receptor beta chains from one sample sequenced in a study of blood T cell repertoires in COVID-19. Produced via immunoSEQ multiplex PCR; TCRdb's table is partial and in-frame only. Found here are roughly 150,000 clones, 75% to 85% of them singletons; the top ten hold around 8%. The specimen sequenced was peripheral blood. These receptor sequences come from an older woman with COVID-19, enrolled during active disease.

This sequence joins TRBV15 and TRBJ1-5; tentatively, D is TRBD1 (6 bases). V gave up 4 bases and J gave up 4 bases, with 17 bases separating them. Germline V gene sequence: CDR1 LNHNV, CDR2 YYDKDF (reference sequence). This CDR3 contains 16 residues. The CDR3 DNA follows: TGTGCCACCAGCACCGTCAGGGACACCCCGAATCAGCCCCAGCATTTT. This gives the protein CATSTVRDTPNQPQHF.

The chain uses TRBV6-5 and TRBJ1-2; perhaps TRBD1 as D (5 bases). Deletions cut 0 bases from V and 4 bases from J, with 9 bases between. The CDR3 length is 14 residues. Germline V gene data show CDR1 as MNHEY and CDR2 as SVGAGI. In DNA, the CDR3 is TGTGCCAGCAGTTACTCGGCAGGGCTCTATGGCTACACCTTC. This sequence encodes CASSYSAGLYGYTF.

The chain combines TRBV19 with TRBJ2-2; D unclear. From germline, CDR1 is LNHDA and CDR2 SQIVND (reference sequence). V dropped 4 bases and J dropped 8 bases, with 14 bases sitting between them. The length of the CDR3 is 14 residues. The CDR3 protein is CASSKLNEAGELFF. In nucleotides, the CDR3 is TGTGCCAGTAGTAAATTGAACGAGGCGGGGGAGCTGTTTTTT.

The rearrangement links TRBV4-1 to TRBJ2-2; 11 nucleotides match TRBD2. The junction had 15 bases not matched to a gene; V was cut back by 5 bases and J by 7 bases. The CDR3 length is 18 residues. Germline loops: CDR1 MGHRA, CDR2 YSYEKL. The CDR3, as DNA: TGCGCCAGCAGCTCCCTAGCGGGGGGTTCATATGTCGTCGGGGAGCTGTTTTTT. Protein product: CASSSLAGGSYVVGELFF.

The V and J genes are TRBV7-2 and TRBJ2-1; 7 bases are shared with TRBD1. J was trimmed by 5 bases and V by 5 bases; bases with no gene match: 9. The germline gives CDR1 SGHTA, CDR2 FQGNSA. This CDR3 region has 15 residues. The CDR3 here is CASSKSTGTHNEQFF. CDR3 DNA sequence: TGTGCCAGCAGCAAATCGACAGGGACCCACAATGAGCAGTTCTTC.